This entry lists 10 T cell receptor beta chains sequenced from one sample in a study of PD-1 blockade in mismatch repair-deficient tumors. Time point noted: roughly 9-day in vitro stimulation with candidate neoantigen peptide 3. For these receptors, no antigen is known. Method: immunoSEQ multiplex PCR; TCRdb's copy keeps in-frame clones and lacks some. The sample yields some 10,000 clones, 75% to 95% seen once. The specimen comprised cells cultured in vitro, sampled from a patient treated with pembrolizumab. The receptors originated from an adult with mismatch repair-deficient cancer.

V usage is TRBV11-2 and J usage is TRBJ2-7; TRBD1 matches 8 bases. The CDR3 runs 15 residues. Germline loops: CDR1 SGHAT, CDR2 FQNNGV. The V segment lost 3 bases and the J segment 3 bases; nucleotides outside the gene matches: 7. CDR3 sequence (DNA): TGTGCCAGCAGCTTTTGGACAGGGAGCGTCTACGAGCAGTACTTC. Its translation is CASSFWTGSVYEQYF. Full variable domain (remainder filled in from reference TRBV11-2 and TRBJ2-7): EAGVAQSPRYKIIEKRQSVAFWCNPISGHATLYWYQQILGQGPKLLIQFQNNGVVDDSQLPKDRFSAERLKGVDSTLKIQPAKLEDSAVYLCASSFWTGSVYEQYFGPGTRLTVT.

The chain has TRBV7-3 and TRBJ2-1; unclear D gene. Germline values: CDR1 SGHTA, CDR2 FQGTGA. Trimming removed 5 bases from V and 9 bases from J, with 14 bases in between. The CDR3 sequence is 13 residues long. CDR3 DNA sequence: TGTGCCAGCAGCACGACCCTAGTGACTGAGCAGTTCTTC. This translates into CASSTTLVTEQFF. Full variable domain (missing parts from reference TRBV7-3 and TRBJ2-1): GAGVSQTPSNKVTEKGKYVELRCDPISGHTALYWYRQSLGQGPEFLIYFQGTGAADDSGLPNDRFFAVRPEGSVSTLKIQRTERGDSAVYLCASSTTLVTEQFFGPGTRLTVL.

V gene TRBV6-5 combines with J gene TRBJ1-1, with a possible D match to TRBD1 (5 bases). The germline V gene has CDR1 MNHEY and CDR2 SVGAGI. CDR3 length: 14 amino acids. Trimming took 7 bases from V and 5 from J, leaving 17 bases between them. The CDR3 spells CASTDAQGRTEAFF. In DNA form, the CDR3 reads TGTGCCAGCACCGACGCCCAGGGAAGGACTGAAGCTTTCTTT.

The CDR3 region is CASSERVYNEQFF. The CDR3 DNA follows: TGTGCCAGCAGTGAAAGGGTATACAATGAGCAGTTCTTC. The chain joins TRBV2 to TRBJ2-1; no clear D gene. This CDR3 contains 13 residues. Germline loops: CDR1 SNHLY, CDR2 FYNNEI. With 2 bases removed from V and 4 bases from J, the gap between germline ends came to 6 bases. Filled out from reference TRBV2 and TRBJ2-1, the complete variable domain reads EPEVTQTPSHQVTQMGQEVILRCVPISNHLYFYWYRQILGQKVEFLVSFYNNEISEKSEIFDDQFSVERPDGSNFTLKIRSTKLEDSAMYFCASSERVYNEQFFGPGTRLTVL.

The chain joins TRBV9 to TRBJ1-1; possible D gene TRBD1, 6 bases. This CDR3 spans 14 amino acids. Germline CDR1 and CDR2: SGDLS and YYNGEE. Deletions cut 3 bases from V and 1 base from J, with 10 bases between. CDR3 nucleotide sequence: TGTGCCAGCAGCGCCTCGACAGGGAACACTGAAGCTTTCTTT. Its protein product is CASSASTGNTEAFF. The full variable domain, completed using reference TRBV9 and TRBJ1-1, is DSGVTQTPKHLITATGQRVTLRCSPRSGDLSVYWYQQSLDQGLQFLIQYYNGEERAKGNILERFSAQQFPDLHSELNLSSLELGDSALYFCASSASTGNTEAFFGQGTRLTVV.

This clone turned up a few times. The chain links TRBV28 to TRBJ2-7, with 13 bases that match TRBD2. V shed 4 bases and J 4 bases; nucleotides not matched to a gene: 7. The CDR3 is made up of 16 amino acids. Germline loops: CDR1 MDHEN, CDR2 SYDVKM. CDR3 coding DNA: TGTGCCAGCAGTTCGACCGGACTAGCGGGAGATTACGAGCAGTACTTC. This codes for CASSSTGLAGDYEQYF.

The chain links TRBV30 to TRBJ2-7, with unresolved D. CDR1 is GTSNPN and CDR2 is SVGIG in the germline V gene (reference sequence). The CDR3 is 11 residues long. Trimming removed 6 bases at V and 10 bases at J, with 16 bases between. The CDR3 bases are TGTGCCTGCCCTGGCGGCAGCCGACAGTACTTC. This sequence encodes CACPGGSRQYF.

The rearrangement links TRBV28 to TRBJ2-3, with D tentatively TRBD2 (5 bases). The CDR3 is made up of 14 amino acids. CDR1 is MDHEN, CDR2 SYDVKM, per germline. V lost 3 bases and J 10 bases, leaving 17 bases between the germline ends. The CDR3 sequence is CASSFPGERASQYF. In DNA form, the CDR3 reads TGTGCCAGCAGTTTCCCCGGCGAGAGGGCTTCGCAGTATTTT.

This clone was seen once. J is TRBJ2-3 and V is TRBV13, with no clear D. The CDR3 is 11 residues long. V shed 6 bases and J shed 2 bases, with 3 bases lying between them. The germline CDR1 and CDR2 sequences are PRHDT and FYEKMQ (reference sequence). CDR3 sequence: CASRDTDTQYF. The DNA of the CDR3 is TGTGCCAGCAGAGACACAGATACGCAGTATTTT.

The chain joins TRBV9 to TRBJ2-2, with D perhaps given as TRBD1 or TRBD2 (6 bases each). Germline V CDR1 and CDR2: SGDLS, YYNGEE. CDR3 size: 13 residues. V lost 5 bases to trimming and J lost 5 bases, with 10 bases between them. In DNA form, the CDR3 reads TGTGCCAGCAGAGGAGGGGGGACCGGGGAGCTGTTTTTT. Amino acids: CASRGGGTGELFF.